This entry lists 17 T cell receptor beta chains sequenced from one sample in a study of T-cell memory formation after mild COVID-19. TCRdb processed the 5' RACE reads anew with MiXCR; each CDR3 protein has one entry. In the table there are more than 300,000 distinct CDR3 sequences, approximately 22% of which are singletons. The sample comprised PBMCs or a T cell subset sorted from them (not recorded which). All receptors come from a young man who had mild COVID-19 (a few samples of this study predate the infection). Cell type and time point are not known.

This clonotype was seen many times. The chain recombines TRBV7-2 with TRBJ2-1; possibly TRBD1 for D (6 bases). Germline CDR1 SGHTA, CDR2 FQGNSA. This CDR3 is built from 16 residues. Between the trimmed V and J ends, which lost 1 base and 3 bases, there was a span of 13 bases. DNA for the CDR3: TGTGCCAGCAGCTTAGTGAGTGGGGGACACTACAATGAGCAGTTCTTC. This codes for CASSLVSGGHYNEQFF. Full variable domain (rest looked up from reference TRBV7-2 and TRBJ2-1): GAGVSQSPSNKVTEKGKDVELRCDPISGHTALYWYRQSLGQGLEFLIYFQGNSAPDKSGLPSDRFSAERTGGSVSTLTIQRTQQEDSAVYLCASSLVSGGHYNEQFFGPGTRLTVL.

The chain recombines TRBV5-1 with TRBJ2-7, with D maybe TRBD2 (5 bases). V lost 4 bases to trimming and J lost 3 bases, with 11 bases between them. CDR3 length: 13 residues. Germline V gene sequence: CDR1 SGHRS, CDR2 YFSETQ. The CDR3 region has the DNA TGCGCCAGCAGCCCCGGCGGAGGCTACGAGCAGTACGTC. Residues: CASSPGGGYEQYV.

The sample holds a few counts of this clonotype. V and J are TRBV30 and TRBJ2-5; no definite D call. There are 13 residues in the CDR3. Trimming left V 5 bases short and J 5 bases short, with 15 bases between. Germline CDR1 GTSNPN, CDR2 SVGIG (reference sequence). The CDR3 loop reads CAWGPGSRETQYF. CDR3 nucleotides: TGTGCCTGGGGCCCTGGGTCCCGGGAGACCCAGTACTTC.

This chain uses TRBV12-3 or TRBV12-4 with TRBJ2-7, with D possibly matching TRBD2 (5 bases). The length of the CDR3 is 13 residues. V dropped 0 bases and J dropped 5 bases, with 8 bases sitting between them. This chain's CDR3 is CASSLARRDEQYF. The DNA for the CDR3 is TGTGCCAGCAGTTTAGCGCGGCGGGACGAGCAGTACTTC.

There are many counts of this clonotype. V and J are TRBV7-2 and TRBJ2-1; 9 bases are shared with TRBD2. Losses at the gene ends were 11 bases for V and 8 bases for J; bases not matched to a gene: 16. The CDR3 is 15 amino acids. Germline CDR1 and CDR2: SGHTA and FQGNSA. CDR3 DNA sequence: TGTGCCTCCAAGGATCTAGCGGGGAGCTCTTATGAGCAGTTCTTC. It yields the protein CASKDLAGSSYEQFF.

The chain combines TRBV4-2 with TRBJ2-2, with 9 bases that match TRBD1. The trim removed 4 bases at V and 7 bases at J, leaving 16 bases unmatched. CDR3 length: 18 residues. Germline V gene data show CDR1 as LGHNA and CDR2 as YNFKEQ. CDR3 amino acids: CASSLGPGRDRVHGELFF. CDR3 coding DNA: TGTGCCAGCAGCCTTGGGCCTGGGCGGGACAGGGTTCACGGGGAGCTGTTTTTT.

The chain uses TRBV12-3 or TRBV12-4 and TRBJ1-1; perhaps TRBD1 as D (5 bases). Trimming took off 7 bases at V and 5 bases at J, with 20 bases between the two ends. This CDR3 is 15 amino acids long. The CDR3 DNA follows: TGTGCCAGCACCGCCCTCGGGGGAAGAAGGACTGAAGCTTTCTTT. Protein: CASTALGGRRTEAFF.

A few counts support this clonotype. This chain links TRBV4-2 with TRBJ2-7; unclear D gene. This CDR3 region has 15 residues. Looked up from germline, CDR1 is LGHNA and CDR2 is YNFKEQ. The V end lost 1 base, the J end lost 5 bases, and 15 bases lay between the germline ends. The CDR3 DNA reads TGTGCCAGCAGCCAAGTTCCGGCTGTGTACCACGAGCAGTACTTC. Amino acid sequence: CASSQVPAVYHEQYF.

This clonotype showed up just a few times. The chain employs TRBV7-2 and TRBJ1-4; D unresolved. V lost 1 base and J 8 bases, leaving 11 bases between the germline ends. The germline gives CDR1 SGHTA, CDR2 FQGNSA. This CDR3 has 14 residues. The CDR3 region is CASSLVVGDEKLFF. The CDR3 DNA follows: TGTGCCAGCAGCTTAGTAGTGGGCGACGAAAAACTGTTTTTT.

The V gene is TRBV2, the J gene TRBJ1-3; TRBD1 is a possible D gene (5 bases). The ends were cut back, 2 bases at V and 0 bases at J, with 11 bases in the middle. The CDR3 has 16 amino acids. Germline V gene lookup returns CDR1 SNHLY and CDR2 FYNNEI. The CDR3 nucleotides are TGTGCCAGCAGTGAACGGACACCCCGCTCTGGAAACACCATATATTTT. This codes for CASSERTPRSGNTIYF. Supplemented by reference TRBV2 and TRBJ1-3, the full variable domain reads EPEVTQTPSHQVTQMGQEVILRCVPISNHLYFYWYRQILGQKVEFLVSFYNNEISEKSEIFDDQFSVERPDGSNFTLKIRSTKLEDSAMYFCASSERTPRSGNTIYFGEGSWLTVV.

In DNA form, the CDR3 reads TGTGCCAGTAGTATAGAGGGCTCCACGGCAGAGACCCAGTACTTC. Protein sequence: CASSIEGSTAETQYF. This rearrangement joins TRBV19 to TRBJ2-5; D not resolved. The germline gives CDR1 LNHDA, CDR2 SQIVND (reference sequence). This CDR3 comprises 15 residues. The V gene lost 0 bases and the J gene lost 4 bases, with 12 bases spanning the gap. Based on the CDR3 plus reference TRBV19 and TRBJ2-5, the full variable domain is DGGITQSPKYLFRKEGQNVTLSCEQNLNHDAMYWYRQDPGQGLRLIYYSQIVNDFQKGDIAEGYSVSREKKESFPLTVTSAQKNPTAFYLCASSIEGSTAETQYFGPGTRLLVL.

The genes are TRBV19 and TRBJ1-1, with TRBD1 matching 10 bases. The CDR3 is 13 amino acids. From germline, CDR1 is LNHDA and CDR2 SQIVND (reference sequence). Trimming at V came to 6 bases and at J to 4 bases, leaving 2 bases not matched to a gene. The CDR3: CASSDRGPTEAFF. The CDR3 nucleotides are TGTGCCAGTAGCGACAGGGGGCCCACTGAAGCTTTCTTT.

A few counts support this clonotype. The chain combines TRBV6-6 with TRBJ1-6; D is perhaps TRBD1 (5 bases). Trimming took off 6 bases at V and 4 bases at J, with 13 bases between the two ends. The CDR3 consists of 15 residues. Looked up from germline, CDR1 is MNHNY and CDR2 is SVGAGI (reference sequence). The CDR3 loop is CASRVGTVYNSPLHF. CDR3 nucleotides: TGTGCCAGCAGGGTCGGGACGGTGTATAATTCACCCCTCCACTTT.

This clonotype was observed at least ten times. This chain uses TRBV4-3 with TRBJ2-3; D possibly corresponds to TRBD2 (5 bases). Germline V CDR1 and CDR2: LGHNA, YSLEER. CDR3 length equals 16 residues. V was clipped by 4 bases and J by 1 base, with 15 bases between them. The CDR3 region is CASSRRAASGTDTQYF. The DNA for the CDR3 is TGCGCCAGCAGCCGGCGGGCAGCCTCAGGCACAGATACGCAGTATTTT.

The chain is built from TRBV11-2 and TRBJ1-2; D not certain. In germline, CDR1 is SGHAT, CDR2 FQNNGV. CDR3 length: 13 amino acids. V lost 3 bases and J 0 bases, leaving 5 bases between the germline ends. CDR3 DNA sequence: TGTGCCAGCAGCTTTTCTGCTAACTATGGCTACACCTTC. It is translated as CASSFSANYGYTF.

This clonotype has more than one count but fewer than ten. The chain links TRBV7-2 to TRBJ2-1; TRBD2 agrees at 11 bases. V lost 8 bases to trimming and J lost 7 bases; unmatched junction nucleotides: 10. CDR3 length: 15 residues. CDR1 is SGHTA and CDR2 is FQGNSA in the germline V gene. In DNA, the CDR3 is TGTGCCAGCCATCTTAGCGGGGGGGCCGGTAATGAGCAGTTCTTC. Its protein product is CASHLSGGAGNEQFF.

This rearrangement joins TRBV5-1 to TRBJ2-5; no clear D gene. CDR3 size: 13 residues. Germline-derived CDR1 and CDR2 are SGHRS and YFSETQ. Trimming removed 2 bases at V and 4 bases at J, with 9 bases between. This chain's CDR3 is CASSFGAGETQYF. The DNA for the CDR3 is TGCGCCAGCAGCTTCGGTGCCGGAGAGACCCAGTACTTC.